This T cell receptor beta chain was found in a study of blood T cell repertoires in COVID-19. Study summary: Spain, Italy and the United States supplied samples that represented acute and convalescent COVID-19. T cells, B-cell-depleted T cells, or PBMCs supplied cDNA or gDNA.

Authors' methods: Quantification of nucleated cells was approximated via reference gene primer amplification. Assay: immunoSEQ multiplex PCR; the TCRdb copy retains only in-frame clones and omits some. V and J calls and clone size are those listed in that table; D and trimming were worked out from the DNA. The data hold about 210,000 clones, with 80% observed a single time. CDR3 length equals 15 residues. The trim removed 10 bases at V and 5 bases at J, leaving 10 bases unmatched. CDR1 is ENHRY and CDR2 is SYGVKD in the germline V gene. The source material was peripheral blood. V is TRBV10-3 and J is TRBJ2-2; 10 positions match TRBD2. The TCR originated in a woman in her sixties or seventies with acute or convalescent COVID-19. As DNA, the CDR3 is TGTGCCACCAAATTGAGCGGGGGGGAAACCGGGGAGCTGTTTTTT. As protein: CATKLSGGETGELFF.